Described below is a single T cell receptor beta chain sequence and its context. The Seattle patients, enrolled during active infection, were followed longitudinally. The data stem from a study of blood T cell repertoires in COVID-19. Overall study: The origin of the acute and convalescent COVID-19 samples was the United States, Italy and Spain.

CDR1 is SEHNR, CDR2 FQNEAQ, per germline (reference sequence). The CDR3 is made up of 11 amino acids. V was pared by 7 bases and J by 8 bases, with 11 bases between. Original processing methods: How many nucleated cells were present was estimated from reference gene primer amplification. Measured with immunoSEQ multiplex PCR; TCRdb has only the in-frame clones, and not every one. V and J calls and clone size are those listed in that table; D and trimming were worked out from the DNA. This sample has about 360,000 clones, with roughly 90% found just once. The sample taken for sequencing was peripheral blood. The V call is TRBV7-9, the J call TRBJ1-2; D is unclear. The source is a woman in her sixties with COVID-19, enrolled during active disease. The CDR3: CASKEVLGYTF. CDR3 nucleotides: TGTGCCAGCAAGGAGGTGCTCGGCTACACCTTC. The whole variable domain, remainder taken from reference TRBV7-9 and TRBJ1-2, is DTGVSQNPRHKITKRGQNVTFRCDPISEHNRLYWYRQTLGQGPEFLTYFQNEAQLEKSRLLSDRFSAERPKGSFSTLEIQRTEQGDSAMYLCASKEVLGYTFGSGTRLTVV.